One sample yielded the 17 T cell receptor beta chains listed below, sequenced in a study of blood T cell repertoires in COVID-19. Repertoires were generated with immunoSEQ multiplex PCR, while TCRdb's copy carries only in-frame clones and drops some. Of 200,000 to 300,000 clones listed, just under 90% are singletons. Sequencing input: PBMCs or T cells enriched from blood (not recorded which). These receptors were taken from a woman aged 30 to 39 with acute COVID-19.

The V and J genes are TRBV15 and TRBJ1-2, with a weak D call TRBD1 (6 bases). CDR1 is LNHNV, CDR2 YYDKDF, per germline (reference sequence). V dropped 4 bases and J dropped 6 bases, with 6 bases sitting between them. The CDR3 consists of 11 residues. The CDR3 protein is CATSKGDGYTF. DNA for the CDR3: TGTGCCACCAGCAAGGGGGATGGCTACACCTTC.

This clone was seen ten or more times. V is TRBV6-5 and J is TRBJ1-3; 9 bases map to TRBD1. The germline gives CDR1 MNHEY, CDR2 SVGAGI. The CDR3 spans 15 residues. The J segment lost 1 base and the V segment lost 5 bases, leaving 3 bases of the junction unmatched. CDR3 sequence: CASSPTGGSGNTIYF. CDR3 in DNA: TGTGCCAGCAGTCCGACAGGGGGGTCTGGAAACACCATATATTTT.

This clone was detected only once. The chain couples TRBV19 to TRBJ1-3, with 8 positions matching TRBD1. The CDR3 sequence is 15 residues long. With V trimmed by 3 bases and J by 1 base, 2 bases remained unmatched. Looked up from germline, CDR1 is LNHDA and CDR2 is SQIVND (reference sequence). The CDR3 spells CASSIDRGSGNTIYF. The CDR3 nucleotides read TGTGCCAGTAGTATCGACAGGGGATCTGGAAACACCATATATTTT. Drawing the rest from reference TRBV19 and TRBJ1-3, the complete variable domain is DGGITQSPKYLFRKEGQNVTLSCEQNLNHDAMYWYRQDPGQGLRLIYYSQIVNDFQKGDIAEGYSVSREKKESFPLTVTSAQKNPTAFYLCASSIDRGSGNTIYFGEGSWLTVV.

The V and J genes are TRBV7-2 and TRBJ1-6; 8 bases fit TRBD1. Looked up from germline, CDR1 is SGHTA and CDR2 is FQGNSA. CDR3 size: 16 residues. The V segment lost 3 bases and the J segment 10 bases; nucleotides outside the gene matches: 11. CDR3 nucleotide sequence: TGTGCCAGCAGCTTGGGAGGACAGGGTGTCGGATCACCCCTCCACTTT. As protein: CASSLGGQGVGSPLHF.

CDR3 sequence: CASSQALHSTNEKLFF. The CDR3 nucleotides are TGCGCCAGCAGCCAAGCTTTACATAGCACTAATGAAAAACTGTTTTTT. The chain combines TRBV4-3 with TRBJ1-4; D is ambiguous. The CDR3 is 16 amino acids. Per germline, CDR1 LGHNA and CDR2 YSLEER. V was shortened by 1 base and J by 2 bases, with 11 bases between the two germline ends.

This clone was detected once. This chain joins TRBV28 and TRBJ2-3; 8 positions match TRBD2. CDR1 is MDHEN, CDR2 SYDVKM, per germline. This CDR3 is 14 amino acids long. The junction had 7 bases not matched to a gene; V was cut back by 6 bases and J by 5 bases. The CDR3 nucleotides are TGTGCCAGCAGCAAAAGCGGGGGTGGAGATACGCAGTATTTT. Translation gives CASSKSGGGDTQYF.

CDR3 DNA sequence: TGTGCCAGCAGCCGGCGAAACGGACAGGATTTGAATGAGCAGTTCTTC. Translated: CASSRRNGQDLNEQFF. The chain couples TRBV6-4 to TRBJ2-1, with 7 bases identical to TRBD1. Germline V gene lookup returns CDR1 MRHNA and CDR2 SNTAGT. The CDR3 is made up of 16 amino acids. The V segment lost 6 bases and the J segment 7 bases; nucleotides outside the gene matches: 15.

The chain uses TRBV5-1 and TRBJ2-5, with TRBD1 as a possible D gene (6 bases). The V end was cut by 2 bases, the J end by 2 bases, with 10 bases between. The germline V gene encodes CDR1 SGHRS and CDR2 YFSETQ. The CDR3 contains 14 residues. The CDR3 DNA follows: TGCGCCAGCAGCTTCTCCGACAGGCAAGAGACCCAGTACTTC. It is translated as CASSFSDRQETQYF.

The chain links TRBV3-1 (or the pseudogene TRBV3-2) to TRBJ1-1; TRBD1 matches at 11 bases. The CDR3 runs 16 residues. Germline CDR1 and CDR2: LGHDT and YNNKEL (reference sequence). With 4 bases clipped from V and 3 bases from J, the junction kept 7 bases outside the gene matches. This CDR3 reads CASSLGTGGMDTEAFF. The CDR3, as DNA: TGTGCCAGCAGCCTCGGGACAGGGGGGATGGACACTGAAGCTTTCTTT.

V is TRBV7-2 and J is TRBJ1-2; D uncertain. The V end lost 0 bases, the J end lost 1 base, and 9 bases lay between the germline ends. From germline, CDR1 is SGHTA and CDR2 FQGNSA. The CDR3 is 15 amino acids. For the CDR3, the DNA is TGTGCCAGCAGCTTAGCCGGAGGGAGTAACTATGGCTACACCTTC. Translated, it gives CASSLAGGSNYGYTF.

The chain recombines TRBV27 with TRBJ1-1; D unresolved. Germline CDR1 and CDR2: MNHEY and SMNVEV (reference sequence). CDR3 length equals 13 residues. Trimming took 7 bases from V and 4 from J, leaving 13 bases between them. The DNA of the CDR3 is TGTGCCAGCACCCCGGGTGGCGGCACTGAAGCTTTCTTT. It yields the protein CASTPGGGTEAFF.

The chain employs TRBV7-3 and TRBJ1-2, with D tentatively TRBD1 (5 bases). Germline V gene sequence: CDR1 SGHTA, CDR2 FQGTGA. This CDR3 region has 17 residues. Trimming took 5 bases from V and 7 from J, leaving 26 bases between them. The CDR3 DNA reads as TGTGCCAGCAGCCCCACCCCCGACCCCGCGGTTCAGGGTGGCTACACCTTC. Its protein product is CASSPTPDPAVQGGYTF.

V and J are TRBV9 and TRBJ2-5; D gene unclear. The CDR3 extends over 14 amino acids. V was trimmed by 0 bases and J by 5 bases, leaving 11 bases between them. The germline gives CDR1 SGDLS, CDR2 YYNGEE. The CDR3 bases are TGTGCCAGCAGCGTAGGGGCCAGAACGGAGACCCAGTACTTC. Translated, it gives CASSVGARTETQYF.

This rearrangement joins TRBV11-2 to TRBJ2-1; TRBD1 agrees at 8 bases. The V segment lost 3 bases and the J segment 1 base; nucleotides outside the gene matches: 14. CDR3 size: 19 residues. In germline, CDR1 is SGHAT, CDR2 FQNNGV. The CDR3 DNA reads as TGTGCCAGCAGCTTTATTAAACAGACAGGGGACCGATCCTACAATGAGCAGTTCTTC. Translation gives CASSFIKQTGDRSYNEQFF.

V gene TRBV11-3 combines with J gene TRBJ2-1; maybe TRBD2 (7 bases). CDR3 size: 17 residues. Germline V gene sequence: CDR1 SGHNT, CDR2 YENEEA. The ends were cut back, 4 bases at V and 6 bases at J, with 22 bases in the middle. CDR3 residues: CASSYIPGPGGPNEQFF. Here the CDR3 DNA reads TGTGCCAGCAGCTACATACCGGGGCCGGGGGGCCCCAATGAGCAGTTCTTC.

The gene calls are TRBV28 and TRBJ1-4, with TRBD1 identical over 8 bases. The trim removed 2 bases at V and 8 bases at J, leaving 4 bases unmatched. CDR1 is MDHEN and CDR2 is SYDVKM in the germline V gene. The CDR3 is made up of 14 amino acids. The CDR3 coding sequence is TGTGCCAGCAGTTTAGCAGGGGGCGCGGAAAAACTGTTTTTT. Translation gives CASSLAGGAEKLFF.

CDR3 protein: CASSLGQYVNYEQYF. In DNA form, the CDR3 reads TGTGCCAGCAGCTTAGGACAGTACGTAAACTACGAGCAGTACTTC. This rearrangement joins TRBV11-2 to TRBJ2-7, with D maybe TRBD1 (5 bases). Germline CDR1 is SGHAT and CDR2 is FQNNGV. This CDR3 comprises 15 residues. V lost 1 base to trimming and J lost 3 bases, with 13 bases between them. Filled out from reference TRBV11-2 and TRBJ2-7, the complete variable domain reads EAGVAQSPRYKIIEKRQSVAFWCNPISGHATLYWYQQILGQGPKLLIQFQNNGVVDDSQLPKDRFSAERLKGVDSTLKIQPAKLEDSAVYLCASSLGQYVNYEQYFGPGTRLTVT.